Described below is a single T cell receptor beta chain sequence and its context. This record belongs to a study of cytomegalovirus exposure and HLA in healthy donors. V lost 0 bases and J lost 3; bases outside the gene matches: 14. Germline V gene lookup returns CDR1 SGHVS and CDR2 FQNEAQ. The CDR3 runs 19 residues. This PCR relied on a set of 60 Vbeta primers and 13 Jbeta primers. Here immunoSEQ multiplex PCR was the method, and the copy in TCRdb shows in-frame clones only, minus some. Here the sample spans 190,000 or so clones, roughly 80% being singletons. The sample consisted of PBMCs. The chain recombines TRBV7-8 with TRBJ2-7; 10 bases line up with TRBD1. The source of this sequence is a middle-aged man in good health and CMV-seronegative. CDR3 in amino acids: CASSLARTGGSIGLYEQYF. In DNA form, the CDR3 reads TGTGCCAGCAGCTTAGCGCGGACAGGGGGATCCATTGGTCTCTACGAGCAGTACTTC.